This entry lists 8 T cell receptor beta chains sequenced from one sample in a study of identical twins. Each CDR3 protein is one row after TCRdb ran MiXCR on the 5' RACE reads. The repertoire holds around 250,000 distinct CDR3 sequences, roughly 12% seen once, with 3.5% to 5% in the top ten. This same sample was also taken into another study, of yellow fever vaccine responses in identical twins.

The sequencing input was memory (CD45RO+) T cells sorted from blood. These receptors were taken from a woman between 18 and 30 years old in good health.

This clonotype was observed a few times. V is TRBV5-1 and J is TRBJ2-1; TRBD1 or TRBD2 may be the D gene (6 bases each). The V gene lost 0 bases and the J gene lost 6 bases, with 19 bases spanning the gap. Germline CDR1 reads SGHRS; CDR2 reads YFSETQ. CDR3 length: 17 residues. This CDR3 reads CASSLALLSRGVNEQFF. For the CDR3, the DNA is TGCGCCAGCAGCTTGGCTCTCCTTTCGAGGGGGGTCAATGAGCAGTTCTTC.

This clonotype has more than one count but fewer than ten. The chain employs TRBV7-9 and TRBJ2-1; 7 bases are shared with TRBD1. CDR1 SEHNR and CDR2 FQNEAQ come from the germline V gene (reference sequence). This CDR3 has 15 residues. V shed 5 bases and J 3 bases; nucleotides not matched to a gene: 7. CDR3: CASSQVGTVYNEQFF. The CDR3 nucleotides read TGTGCCAGCAGCCAAGTCGGGACAGTCTACAATGAGCAGTTCTTC.

This clonotype has more than one count but fewer than ten. Written as DNA, the CDR3 is TGTGCCAGCAGCCAGGTCGGGGCCGGAGATACGCAGTATTTT. As protein: CASSQVGAGDTQYF. V usage is TRBV12-3 or TRBV12-4 and J usage is TRBJ2-3; D possibly matches TRBD1 or TRBD2 (5 bases each). V lost 6 bases and J lost 5, with 15 bases in between. The CDR3 consists of 14 residues.

This clonotype came up a few times. This chain links TRBV10-3 with TRBJ2-3; 7 nucleotides match TRBD2. Germline V gene lookup returns CDR1 ENHRY and CDR2 SYGVKD. The CDR3 covers 17 residues. The ends lost 7 bases at V and 4 bases at J; junction bases unmatched: 17. CDR3 in amino acids: CAITARTQRDRADTQYF. Written as DNA, the CDR3 is TGTGCCATCACCGCCCGAACCCAGCGGGATCGGGCAGATACGCAGTATTTT.

This chain joins TRBV20-1 and TRBJ1-2, with D possibly TRBD1 on 5 matching bases. From germline, CDR1 is DFQATT and CDR2 SNEGSKA (reference sequence). The CDR3 totals 12 residues. V lost 4 bases and J 5 bases, leaving 11 bases between the germline ends. The DNA of the CDR3 is TGCAGTGCTATTATTAGGGGATATGGCTACACCTTC. Protein: CSAIIRGYGYTF.

This clonotype was counted a few times. The gene calls are TRBV7-2 and TRBJ2-1; 14 bases agree with TRBD2. The V gene end was trimmed by 0 bases and the J gene end by 4 bases; junction bases not matched to a gene: 5. CDR3 length equals 18 residues. Germline CDR1 and CDR2: SGHTA and FQGNSA. This CDR3 is CASSLAGTSGGFYNEQFF. CDR3 coding DNA: TGTGCCAGCAGCTTAGCCGGGACTAGCGGGGGTTTTTACAATGAGCAGTTCTTC.

J is TRBJ2-5 and V is TRBV3-1, with 8 bases identical to TRBD2. The CDR3 totals 15 residues. Trimming at V came to 1 base and at J to 4 bases, leaving 5 bases not matched to a gene. Germline V gene data show CDR1 as LGHDT and CDR2 as YNNKEL (reference sequence). DNA of the CDR3: TGTGCCAGCAGCCAAGCGGGGGGGCCGGGAGAGACCCAGTACTTC. Its translation: CASSQAGGPGETQYF.

The rearrangement joins TRBV28 to TRBJ2-1; TRBD2 matches 11 bases. V trimming: 5 bases; J trimming: 9 bases; junction bases outside the gene matches: 9. Germline values: CDR1 MDHEN, CDR2 SYDVKM. The CDR3 length is 15 residues. The CDR3 nucleotides are TGTGCCAGCAGTCAAATAGCGGGAGGGCCGGGTGAGCAGTTCTTC. Translated, it gives CASSQIAGGPGEQFF.